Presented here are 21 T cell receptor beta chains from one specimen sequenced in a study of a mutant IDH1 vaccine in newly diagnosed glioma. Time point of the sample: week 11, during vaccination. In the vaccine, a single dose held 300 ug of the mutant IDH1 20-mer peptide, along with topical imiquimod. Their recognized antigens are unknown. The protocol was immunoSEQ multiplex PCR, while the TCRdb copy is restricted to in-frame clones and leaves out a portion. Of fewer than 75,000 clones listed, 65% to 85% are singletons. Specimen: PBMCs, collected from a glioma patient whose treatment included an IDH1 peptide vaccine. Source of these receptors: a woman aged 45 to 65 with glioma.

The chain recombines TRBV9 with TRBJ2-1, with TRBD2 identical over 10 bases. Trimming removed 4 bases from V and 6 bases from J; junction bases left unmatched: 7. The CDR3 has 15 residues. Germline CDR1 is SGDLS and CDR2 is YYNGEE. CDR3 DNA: TGTGCCAGCAGCTTCAGCGGGGGGGCAGGCAATGAGCAGTTCTTC. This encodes CASSFSGGAGNEQFF.

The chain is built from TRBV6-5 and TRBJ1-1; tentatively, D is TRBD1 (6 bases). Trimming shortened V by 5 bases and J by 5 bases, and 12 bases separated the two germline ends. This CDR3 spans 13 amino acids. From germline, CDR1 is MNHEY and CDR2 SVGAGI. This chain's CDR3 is CASSPPTGTEAFF. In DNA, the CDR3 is TGTGCCAGCAGTCCACCGACAGGAACTGAAGCTTTCTTT.

In nucleotides, the CDR3 is TGTGCCAGCAGCTCCAGGACAGCGACTACAAATGAAAAACTGTTTTTT. This encodes CASSSRTATTNEKLFF. The chain joins TRBV11-1 to TRBJ1-4; the D gene is possibly TRBD1 (6 bases). The CDR3 consists of 16 residues. Trimming removed 4 bases at V and 5 bases at J, with 17 bases between. Germline CDR1 SGHAT, CDR2 FQDESV (reference sequence).

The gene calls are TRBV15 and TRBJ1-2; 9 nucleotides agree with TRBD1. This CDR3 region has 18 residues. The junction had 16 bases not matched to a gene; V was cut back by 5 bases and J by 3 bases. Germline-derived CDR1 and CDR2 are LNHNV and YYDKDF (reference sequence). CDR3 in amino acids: CATSSPARDREVHYGYTF. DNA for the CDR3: TGTGCCACCAGCTCCCCAGCCCGGGACAGGGAGGTTCACTATGGCTACACCTTC. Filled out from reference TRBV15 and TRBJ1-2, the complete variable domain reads DAMVIQNPRYQVTQFGKPVTLSCSQTLNHNVMYWYQQKSSQAPKLLFHYYDKDFNNEADTPDNFQSRRPNTSFCFLDIRSPGLGDTAMYLCATSSPARDREVHYGYTFGSGTRLTVV.

CDR3: CASSGNQPQHF. The CDR3 DNA reads TGTGCCAGCAGTGGGAATCAGCCCCAGCATTTT. This chain uses TRBV2 with TRBJ1-5; no definite D call. CDR3 length equals 11 residues. Germline CDR1 SNHLY, CDR2 FYNNEI. V lost 4 bases to trimming and J lost 4 bases, with 2 bases between them.

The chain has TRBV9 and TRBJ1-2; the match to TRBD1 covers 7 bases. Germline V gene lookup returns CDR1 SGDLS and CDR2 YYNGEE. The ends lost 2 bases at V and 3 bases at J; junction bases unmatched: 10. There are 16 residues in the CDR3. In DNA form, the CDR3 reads TGTGCCAGCAGCGTCTCTCACAGGGGTCAGGACTATGGCTACACCTTC. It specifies CASSVSHRGQDYGYTF.

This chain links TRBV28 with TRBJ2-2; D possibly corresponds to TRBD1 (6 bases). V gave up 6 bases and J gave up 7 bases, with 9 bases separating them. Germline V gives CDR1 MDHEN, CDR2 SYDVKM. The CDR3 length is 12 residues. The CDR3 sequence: CASREGGGELFF. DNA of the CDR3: TGTGCCAGCAGGGAAGGGGGCGGGGAGCTGTTTTTT.

DNA of the CDR3: TGTGCCAGCAGTTTCTTAGCGCTAGGTCAGCCCCAGCATTTT. Its protein product is CASSFLALGQPQHF. The V call is TRBV28, the J call TRBJ1-5; D ambiguous. Germline assignment: CDR1 MDHEN and CDR2 SYDVKM. Between the trimmed V and J ends, which lost 3 bases and 6 bases, there was a span of 12 bases. There are 14 residues in the CDR3.

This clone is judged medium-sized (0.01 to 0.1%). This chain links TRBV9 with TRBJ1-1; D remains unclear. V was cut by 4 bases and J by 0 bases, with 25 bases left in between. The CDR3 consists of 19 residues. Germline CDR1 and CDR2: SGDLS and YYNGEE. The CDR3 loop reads CASSTNPFLSDSMNTEAFF. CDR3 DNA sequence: TGTGCCAGCAGCACCAATCCCTTCCTCAGTGACTCCATGAACACTGAAGCTTTCTTT.

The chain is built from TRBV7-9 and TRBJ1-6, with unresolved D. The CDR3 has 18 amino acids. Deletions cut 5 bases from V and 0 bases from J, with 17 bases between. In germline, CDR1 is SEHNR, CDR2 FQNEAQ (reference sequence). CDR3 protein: CASSLVRYMPSYNSPLHF. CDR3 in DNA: TGTGCCAGCAGCCTCGTGCGGTATATGCCCTCCTATAATTCACCCCTCCACTTT.

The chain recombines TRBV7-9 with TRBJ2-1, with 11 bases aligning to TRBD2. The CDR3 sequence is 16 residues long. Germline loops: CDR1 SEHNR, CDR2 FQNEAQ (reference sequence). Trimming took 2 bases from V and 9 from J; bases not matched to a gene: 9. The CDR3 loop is CASSLYSGGASVEQFF. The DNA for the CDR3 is TGTGCCAGCAGCTTATATAGCGGGGGGGCCAGTGTTGAGCAGTTCTTC.

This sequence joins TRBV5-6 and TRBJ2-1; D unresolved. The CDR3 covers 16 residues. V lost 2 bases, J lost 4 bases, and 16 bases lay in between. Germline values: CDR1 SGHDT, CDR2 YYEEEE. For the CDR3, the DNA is TGTGCCAGCAGCTTTAGCTTTAACCAGATTTACAATGAGCAGTTCTTC. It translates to CASSFSFNQIYNEQFF.

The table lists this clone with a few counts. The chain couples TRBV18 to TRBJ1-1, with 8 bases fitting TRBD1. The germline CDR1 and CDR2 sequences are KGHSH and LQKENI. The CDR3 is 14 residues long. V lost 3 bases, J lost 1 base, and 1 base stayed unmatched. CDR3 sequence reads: CASSPGTGNTEAFF. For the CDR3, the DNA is TGTGCCAGCTCACCGGGGACAGGGAACACTGAAGCTTTCTTT.

This CDR3 reads CASSPDRIGGYTF. The CDR3, as DNA: TGTGCCAGCAGCCCGGACAGGATCGGCGGCTACACCTTC. The chain couples TRBV6-5 to TRBJ1-2; 7 nucleotides align to TRBD1. The CDR3 length is 13 residues. V shed 6 bases, J shed 8 bases, and the junction held 9 bases outside the gene matches. Germline-derived CDR1 and CDR2 are MNHEY and SVGAGI.

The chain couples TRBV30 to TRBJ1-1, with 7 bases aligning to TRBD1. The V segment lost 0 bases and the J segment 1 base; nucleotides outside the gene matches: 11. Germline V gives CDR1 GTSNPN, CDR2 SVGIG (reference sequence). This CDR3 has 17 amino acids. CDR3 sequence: CAWSVQRDSFSNTEAFF. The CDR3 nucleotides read TGTGCCTGGAGTGTACAACGGGACAGCTTTTCGAACACTGAAGCTTTCTTT.

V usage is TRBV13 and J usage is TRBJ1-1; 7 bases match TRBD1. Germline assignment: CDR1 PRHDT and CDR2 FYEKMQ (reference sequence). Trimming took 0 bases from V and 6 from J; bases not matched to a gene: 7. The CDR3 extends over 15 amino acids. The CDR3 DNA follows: TGTGCCAGCAGCTTAGGGGGGGGACAGAATGCTGAAGCTTTCTTT. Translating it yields CASSLGGGQNAEAFF.

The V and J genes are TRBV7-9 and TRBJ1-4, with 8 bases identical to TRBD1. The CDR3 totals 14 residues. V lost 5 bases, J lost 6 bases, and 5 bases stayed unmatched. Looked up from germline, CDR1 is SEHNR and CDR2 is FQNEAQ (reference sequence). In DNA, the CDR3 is TGTGCCAGCAGCCTGGGACAGGTTTATGAAAAACTGTTTTTT. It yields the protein CASSLGQVYEKLFF.

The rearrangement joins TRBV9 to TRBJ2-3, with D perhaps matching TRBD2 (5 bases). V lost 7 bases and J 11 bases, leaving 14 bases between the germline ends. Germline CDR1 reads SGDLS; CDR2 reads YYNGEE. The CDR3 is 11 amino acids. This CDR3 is CASGHEAGQYF. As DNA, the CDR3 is TGTGCCAGCGGGCATGAGGCGGGGCAGTATTTT.

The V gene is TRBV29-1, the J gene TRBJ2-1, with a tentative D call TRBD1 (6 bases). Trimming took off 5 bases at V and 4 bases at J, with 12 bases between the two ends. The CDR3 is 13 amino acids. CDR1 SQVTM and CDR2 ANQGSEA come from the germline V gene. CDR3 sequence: CSVWGLLYNEQFF. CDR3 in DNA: TGCAGCGTTTGGGGGCTCCTATACAATGAGCAGTTCTTC.

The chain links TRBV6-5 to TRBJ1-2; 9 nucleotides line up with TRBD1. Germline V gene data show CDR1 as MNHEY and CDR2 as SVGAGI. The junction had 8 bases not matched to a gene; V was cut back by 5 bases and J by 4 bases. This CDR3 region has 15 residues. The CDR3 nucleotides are TGTGCCAGCAGTGGGGGGACAGGGAACCCCTATGGCTACACCTTC. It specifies CASSGGTGNPYGYTF.

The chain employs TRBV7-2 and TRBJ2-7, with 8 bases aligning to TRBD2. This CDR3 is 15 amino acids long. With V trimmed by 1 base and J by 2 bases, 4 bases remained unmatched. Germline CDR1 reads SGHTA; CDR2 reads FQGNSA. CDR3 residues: CASSLGGTSTYEQYF. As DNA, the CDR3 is TGTGCCAGCAGCTTAGGGGGGACTAGTACCTACGAGCAGTACTTC.